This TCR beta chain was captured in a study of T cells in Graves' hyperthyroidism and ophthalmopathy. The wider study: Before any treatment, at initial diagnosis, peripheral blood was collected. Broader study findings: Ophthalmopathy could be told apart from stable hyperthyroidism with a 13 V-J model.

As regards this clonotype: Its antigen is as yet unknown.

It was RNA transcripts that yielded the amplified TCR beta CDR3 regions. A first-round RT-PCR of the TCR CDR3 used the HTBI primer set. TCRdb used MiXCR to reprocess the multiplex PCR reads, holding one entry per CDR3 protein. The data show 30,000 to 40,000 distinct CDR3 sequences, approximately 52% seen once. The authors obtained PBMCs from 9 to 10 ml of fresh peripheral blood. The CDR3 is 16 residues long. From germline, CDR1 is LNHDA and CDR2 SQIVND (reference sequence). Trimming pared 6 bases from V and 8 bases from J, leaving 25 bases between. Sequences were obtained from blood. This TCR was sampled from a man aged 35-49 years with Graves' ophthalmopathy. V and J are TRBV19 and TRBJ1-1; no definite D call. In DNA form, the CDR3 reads TGTGCCAGTAGCGCAAGGCCCCGCATCGGGTGCACCGAAGCTTTCTTT. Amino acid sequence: CASSARPRIGCTEAFF.